Listed below are T cell receptor beta chains from one sample, sequenced in a study of cytomegalovirus exposure and HLA in healthy donors. The protocol was immunoSEQ multiplex PCR, while the TCRdb copy is restricted to in-frame clones and leaves out a portion. With 100,000 to 150,000 clones in the sample, the ten largest clones hold around 1.6%. Material for sequencing was PBMCs. The receptors shown here come from a woman in her forties in good health and CMV-seropositive. Both conserved end residues are part of each CDR3. The D gene is left open where the match is weak.

D,J,V,CDR3,DNA
TRBD1,TRBJ2-7,TRBV7-9,CASSLWGGTGTPHEQYF,TGTGCCAGCAGCTTATGGGGGGGGACAGGGACCCCTCACGAGCAGTACTTC
TRBD1,TRBJ1-1,TRBV6-6,CASSIAGGGTEAFF,TGTGCCAGCAGTATCGCAGGGGGTGGCACTGAAGCTTTCTTT
TRBD1,TRBJ2-7,TRBV28,CASSVGTGSFYEQYF,TGTGCCAGCAGTGTAGGGACAGGATCTTTCTACGAGCAGTACTTC
.,TRBJ1-2,TRBV5-1,CASSTTGSRFVF,TGCGCCAGCAGCACAACCGGATCGCGGTTCGTTTTC
TRBD1,TRBJ2-7,TRBV6-1,CASSETGTGSYEQYF,TGTGCCAGCAGTGAGACCGGGACAGGCTCCTACGAGCAGTACTTC
.,TRBJ1-1,TRBV29-1,CSGHRDTEAFF,TGCAGCGGTCACAGGGACACTGAAGCTTTCTTT
.,TRBJ1-5,TRBV7-9,CASSLSGNSNQPQHF,TGTGCCAGCAGCTTATCAGGGAACAGCAATCAGCCCCAGCATTTT
TRBD2,TRBJ2-7,TRBV28,CASSYPGLAYEQYF,TGTGCCAGCAGTTATCCGGGACTAGCGTACGAGCAGTACTTC
.,TRBJ1-1,TRBV10-2,CASSERGGDTEAFF,TGCGCCAGCAGTGAGAGGGGCGGGGACACTGAAGCTTTCTTT
TRBD2,TRBJ2-4,TRBV18,CASSPGLAGAGDIQYF,TGTGCCAGCTCACCCGGACTAGCGGGAGCGGGGGACATTCAGTACTTC
TRBD1,TRBJ2-5,TRBV28,CASSPGTEYQETQYF,TGTGCCAGCAGTCCGGGGACAGAGTACCAAGAGACCCAGTACTTC
TRBD1,TRBJ1-6,TRBV7-2,CASRRDRALYSPLHF,TGTGCCAGCAGACGCGACAGGGCGCTTTATTCACCCCTCCACTTT
TRBD2,TRBJ2-1,TRBV7-3,CASSGIPGLAGGSYNEQFF,TGTGCCAGCAGCGGTATACCGGGACTAGCGGGAGGGTCCTACAATGAGCAGTTCTTC
.,TRBJ1-4,TRBV27,CASSLQREGKLFF,TGTGCCAGCAGTCTACAGCGGGAAGGAAAACTGTTTTTT
.,TRBJ2-1,TRBV15,CATSPTINEQFF,TGTGCCACCAGCCCTACCATCAATGAGCAGTTCTTC
TRBD1,TRBJ2-7,TRBV6-5,CATTGTGIYEQYF,TGTGCCACCACCGGGACAGGGATCTACGAGCAGTACTTC
.,TRBJ2-3,TRBV7-2,CASSHDYTDTQYF,TGTGCCAGCAGCCACGACTACACAGATACGCAGTATTTT
.,TRBJ2-7,TRBV10-3,CATGLPEEQYF,TGTGCCACAGGGTTACCAGAAGAGCAGTACTTC
TRBD2,TRBJ2-3,TRBV19,CASRGTSGSPDTQYF,TGTGCCAGTAGGGGGACTAGCGGGAGTCCAGATACGCAGTATTTT
TRBD1,TRBJ1-2,TRBV6-5,CASSYGRGNGYTF,TGTGCCAGCAGTTACGGCAGGGGGAATGGCTACACCTTC
TRBD2,TRBJ2-2,TRBV27,CASSFPPAGGSYTGELFF,TGTGCCAGCAGTTTTCCCCCAGCGGGAGGGTCCTACACCGGGGAGCTGTTTTTT
.,TRBJ1-4,TRBV6-5,CASRITGTNEKLFF,TGTGCCAGCAGGATTACAGGAACTAATGAAAAACTGTTTTTT
.,TRBJ1-6,TRBV9,CASSARSDNSPLHF,TGTGCCAGCAGCGCCCGTTCCGATAATTCACCCCTCCACTTT
TRBD2,TRBJ2-1,TRBV27,CASSLGTSGRNEQFF,TGTGCCAGCAGTTTAGGGACTAGCGGGAGAAATGAGCAGTTCTTC
TRBD2,TRBJ2-2,TRBV2,CASSNIRAGGHTGELFF,TGTGCCAGCAGCAATATTAGGGCGGGAGGTCACACCGGGGAGCTGTTTTTT
.,TRBJ1-1,TRBV4-3,CASSQAGNTEAFF,TGCGCCAGCAGCCAAGCAGGGAACACTGAAGCTTTCTTT
.,TRBJ1-3,TRBV18,CASSQEISGNTIYF,TGTGCCAGCTCCCAAGAGATTTCTGGAAACACCATATATTTT